This T cell receptor beta chain was recorded in a study of blood T cell repertoires in COVID-19. Grouping used clinical history reported by participants in a survey and questionnaire. The CDR3 has 14 amino acids. Germline-derived CDR1 and CDR2 are SEHNR and FQNEAQ (reference sequence). V lost 5 bases to trimming and J lost 4 bases; unmatched junction nucleotides: 7. Measured with immunoSEQ multiplex PCR; TCRdb has only the in-frame clones, and not every one. Of approximately 150,000 clones in the sample, approximately 84% were seen once. The rearrangement links TRBV7-9 to TRBJ2-7; 8 bases agree with TRBD1. The sample comprised PBMCs or T cells enriched from blood (not recorded which). The sequence was collected from a human donor with acute COVID-19. The donor label of this sample is uncertain. The DNA of the CDR3 is TGTGCCAGCAGCGACCGGGACAGGAGGTACGAGCAGTACTTC. Translating gives CASSDRDRRYEQYF.